Following are 26 T cell receptor beta chains from one sample sequenced in a study of regulatory T cells in long-lasting Graves disease. Libraries of TCR beta came from iRepertoire HTBI primers plus Arm-PCR of CDR3 regions. TCRdb independently ran MiXCR on the multiplex PCR reads; one entry per CDR3 protein. The sample contains roughly 500,000 distinct CDR3 sequences, around an eighth of which appear only once. Time point given: newly diagnosed GD, antithyroid drugs for less than 3 months. From RNA extracted from PBMCs, the TCR library was made. These data were also reused for a study on T cells in Graves' hyperthyroidism and ophthalmopathy.

Sequencing was performed on peripheral blood mononuclear cells (PBMCs), taken at new diagnosis, from a patient treated with antithyroid drugs. These receptors were collected from a man aged 25 to 40 with Graves disease.

This clonotype was recorded at least ten times. CDR3 DNA sequence: TGTGCCAGCAGCTTGGGGAAATACAATGAGCAGTTCTTC. Translated, it gives CASSLGKYNEQFF. The V gene is TRBV5-6, the J gene TRBJ2-1; D gene unclear. The V end was cut by 0 bases, the J end by 4 bases, with 5 bases between. CDR3 length: 13 residues. CDR1 is SGHDT and CDR2 is YYEEEE in the germline V gene.

The table lists this clonotype with many counts. V and J are TRBV5-1 and TRBJ2-1; 12 bases match TRBD2. Losses at the gene ends were 3 bases for V and 8 bases for J; bases not matched to a gene: 12. Germline CDR1 reads SGHRS; CDR2 reads YFSETQ. The CDR3 has 17 residues. In DNA, the CDR3 is TGCGCCAGCAGCTGGGAACTAGCGGGAGGTCCCTCGGATGAGCAGTTCTTC. Protein sequence: CASSWELAGGPSDEQFF. Drawing the rest from reference TRBV5-1 and TRBJ2-1, the complete variable domain is KAGVTQTPRYLIKTRGQQVTLSCSPISGHRSVSWYQQTPGQGLQFLFEYFSETQRNKGNFPGRFSGRQFSNSRSEMNVSTLELGDSALYLCASSWELAGGPSDEQFFGPGTRLTVL.

This clonotype was seen at least ten times. V and J are TRBV3-1 and TRBJ1-2; D gene uncertain. The CDR3 runs 15 residues. Germline values: CDR1 LGHDT, CDR2 YNNKEL (reference sequence). With 3 bases removed from V and 4 bases from J, the gap between germline ends came to 15 bases. CDR3 region: CASSHSDAKFYGYTF. The CDR3, as DNA: TGTGCCAGCAGCCATTCGGACGCGAAGTTCTATGGCTACACCTTC.

In its sample, this clonotype was seen many times. The chain recombines TRBV19 with TRBJ1-5; 8 nucleotides align to TRBD1. Trimming removed 1 base from V and 5 bases from J; junction bases left unmatched: 4. Per the germline V gene, CDR1 is LNHDA and CDR2 is SQIVND (reference sequence). This CDR3 is built from 15 residues. Here the CDR3 reads CASSIVGTGHQPQHF. CDR3 nucleotide sequence: TGTGCCAGTAGTATAGTCGGGACAGGCCATCAGCCCCAGCATTTT.

The table lists this clonotype with many counts. This chain connects TRBV12-3 or TRBV12-4 to TRBJ2-5; no reliable D call. The V end was cut by 0 bases, the J end by 4 bases, with 9 bases between. The CDR3 covers 14 residues. The CDR3 region is CASSLAGLPETQYF. CDR3 coding DNA: TGTGCCAGCAGTTTAGCGGGTCTTCCAGAGACCCAGTACTTC.

This clonotype was detected a few times. J is TRBJ2-3 and V is TRBV4-2; 10 bases fit TRBD1. Per the germline V gene, CDR1 is LGHNA and CDR2 is YNFKEQ. Unmatched junction bases numbered 1, after V lost 1 base and J lost 0 bases. This CDR3 region has 16 residues. CDR3 loop: CASSQGTGGSTDTQYF. CDR3 coding DNA: TGTGCCAGCAGCCAAGGGACAGGGGGAAGCACAGATACGCAGTATTTT.

This clonotype has at least ten counts. The V and J genes are TRBV11-2 and TRBJ1-1; D call uncertain. V lost 0 bases, J lost 4 bases, and 6 bases lay in between. Germline values: CDR1 SGHAT, CDR2 FQNNGV. The CDR3 has 13 amino acids. The CDR3 reads CASSLEFSTEAFF. The CDR3 DNA sequence: TGTGCCAGCAGCTTAGAGTTCAGCACTGAAGCTTTCTTT.

The chain recombines TRBV5-1 with TRBJ2-3, with TRBD2 identical over 12 bases. Germline loops: CDR1 SGHRS, CDR2 YFSETQ. The CDR3 contains 16 residues. J gave up 5 bases and V 3 bases, and 7 bases lay outside the gene matches. In DNA form, the CDR3 reads TGCGCCAGCAGCTGGAGTCTAGCGGGAGGGCAAGATACGCAGTATTTT. It specifies CASSWSLAGGQDTQYF. The full variable domain, completed using reference TRBV5-1 and TRBJ2-3, is KAGVTQTPRYLIKTRGQQVTLSCSPISGHRSVSWYQQTPGQGLQFLFEYFSETQRNKGNFPGRFSGRQFSNSRSEMNVSTLELGDSALYLCASSWSLAGGQDTQYFGPGTRLTVL.

This chain joins TRBV5-6 and TRBJ2-5, with a possible D match to TRBD2 (6 bases). The V end was cut by 4 bases, the J end by 4 bases, with 20 bases between. Germline V gene sequence: CDR1 SGHDT, CDR2 YYEEEE. There are 16 residues in the CDR3. CDR3 residues: CASSPLADPGRETQYF. The CDR3 nucleotides are TGTGCCAGCAGCCCTTTAGCGGACCCTGGGCGAGAGACCCAGTACTTC.

The chain combines TRBV30 with TRBJ2-1; TRBD2 is a possible D gene (6 bases). Germline V gene sequence: CDR1 GTSNPN, CDR2 SVGIG (reference sequence). The V end was cut by 0 bases, the J end by 0 bases, with 21 bases between. This CDR3 has 19 residues. Here the CDR3 DNA reads TGTGCCTGGAGTGTAACCTTAGCGGAGCCTTCACGCTCCTACAATGAGCAGTTCTTC. Its protein is CAWSVTLAEPSRSYNEQFF.

This clonotype came up many times. The J gene is TRBJ2-1, the V gene TRBV12-3 or TRBV12-4; no firm D call. This CDR3 is 13 amino acids long. V was clipped by 0 bases and J by 9 bases, with 9 bases between them. The CDR3 sequence is CASSLAQALEQFF. In nucleotides, the CDR3 is TGTGCCAGCAGTTTAGCGCAGGCGCTTGAGCAGTTCTTC.

A remark on this clonotype: A far larger clone is one nucleotide away, so this likely arose from a read error. This chain connects TRBV11-2 to TRBJ2-3, with D possibly being TRBD1 (6 bases). CDR1 is SGHAT and CDR2 is FQNNGV in the germline V gene. The V gene lost 4 bases and the J gene lost 7 bases, with 12 bases spanning the gap. The CDR3 spans 13 residues. CDR3 in DNA: TGTGCCAGCAGCTCCTGGACAGACTATACGCAGTATTTT. This encodes CASSSWTDYTQYF.

The J gene is TRBJ1-2, the V gene TRBV7-8, with D uncertain. Per germline, CDR1 SGHVS and CDR2 FQNEAQ. This CDR3 has 16 residues. With 5 bases removed from V and 0 bases from J, the gap between germline ends came to 16 bases. The CDR3 is CASSHVIQAPNYGYTF. For the CDR3, the DNA is TGTGCCAGCAGCCATGTGATCCAAGCTCCTAACTATGGCTACACCTTC.

This clonotype was picked up many times. The chain has TRBV2 and TRBJ1-3; D gene unclear. This CDR3 comprises 14 residues. Per the germline V gene, CDR1 is SNHLY and CDR2 is FYNNEI. Trimming shortened V by 5 bases and J by 0 bases, and 8 bases separated the two germline ends. CDR3 in amino acids: CASSPKRSGNTIYF. CDR3 DNA sequence: TGTGCCAGCAGTCCTAAACGCTCTGGAAACACCATATATTTT.

This clonotype has at least ten counts. This sequence joins TRBV24-1 and TRBJ2-7; 9 positions match TRBD1. The junction had 4 bases not matched to a gene; V was cut back by 4 bases and J by 1 base. Looked up from germline, CDR1 is KGHDR and CDR2 is SFDVKD. The CDR3 extends over 15 amino acids. The CDR3 reads CATSDSGQGSYEQYF. The CDR3 DNA reads TGTGCCACCAGTGACTCGGGACAGGGATCCTACGAGCAGTACTTC.

This clonotype was found many times. In DNA, the CDR3 is TGTGCCAGCTCCACCTCGGTTTATGAGCAGTTCTTC. The encoded protein is CASSTSVYEQFF. V usage is TRBV27 and J usage is TRBJ2-1; D is ambiguous. The CDR3 covers 12 residues. CDR1 and CDR2 (germline): MNHEY, SMNVEV (reference sequence). Trimming shortened V by 8 bases and J by 8 bases, and 13 bases separated the two germline ends.

Ten or more counts support this clonotype. This sequence joins TRBV28 and TRBJ2-5; 13 positions agree with TRBD2. With V trimmed by 5 bases and J by 5 bases, 5 bases remained unmatched. The CDR3 runs 15 residues. The germline CDR1 and CDR2 sequences are MDHEN and SYDVKM. CDR3 bases: TGTGCCAGCAGTCCCAGGACTAGCGGGAGTGAGACCCAGTACTTC. This sequence encodes CASSPRTSGSETQYF. The full variable domain, its missing parts supplied by reference TRBV28 and TRBJ2-5, is DVKVTQSSRYLVKRTGEKVFLECVQDMDHENMFWYRQDPGLGLRLIYFSYDVKMKEKGDIPEGYSVSREKKERFSLILESASTNQTSMYLCASSPRTSGSETQYFGPGTRLLVL.

This clonotype was picked up many times. This chain uses TRBV29-1 with TRBJ2-1; tentatively, D is TRBD1 (5 bases). There are 14 residues in the CDR3. The V end lost 4 bases, the J end lost 8 bases, and 18 bases lay between the germline ends. The germline V gene has CDR1 SQVTM and CDR2 ANQGSEA. CDR3 amino acids: CSVVITGLVDEQFF. The CDR3 DNA reads as TGCAGCGTTGTTATCACAGGCCTGGTAGATGAGCAGTTCTTC.

This clonotype was observed a handful of times. The CDR3 nucleotides are TGCAGCGTTGAATTGGGGGACACTAGCACAGATACGCAGTATTTT. Its translation: CSVELGDTSTDTQYF. The chain couples TRBV29-1 to TRBJ2-3; D is possibly TRBD1 (6 bases). Per the germline V gene, CDR1 is SQVTM and CDR2 is ANQGSEA. The CDR3 is made up of 15 amino acids. V was trimmed by 2 bases and J by 0 bases, leaving 12 bases between them.

Points on this clonotype: This may stem from a read error, because a much larger clone lies one nucleotide away. V gene TRBV12-3 or TRBV12-4 combines with J gene TRBJ2-3, with 8 bases that match TRBD2. This CDR3 contains 13 residues. Trimming removed 8 bases from V and 6 bases from J; junction bases left unmatched: 7. Here the CDR3 DNA reads TGTGCCAGCGGTGGATCGGGAGGGGATACGCAGTATTTT. Its protein product is CASGGSGGDTQYF.

The gene calls are TRBV3-1 and TRBJ1-2, with TRBD1 identical over 10 bases. J lost 4 bases, V lost 4 bases, and 9 bases had no gene match. CDR1 is LGHDT and CDR2 is YNNKEL in the germline V gene (reference sequence). The CDR3 loop spans 16 amino acids. The CDR3 loop is CASSPSGGQGTYGYTF. CDR3 nucleotide sequence: TGTGCCAGCAGCCCATCTGGGGGACAGGGGACCTATGGCTACACCTTC. The variable domain in full, with the rest retrieved from reference TRBV3-1 and TRBJ1-2, is DTAVSQTPKYLVTQMGNDKSIKCEQNLGHDTMYWYKQDSKKFLKIMFSYNNKELIINETVPNRFSPKSPDKAHLNLHINSLELGDSAVYFCASSPSGGQGTYGYTFGSGTRLTVV.

This clonotype was seen ten or more times. The genes are TRBV2 and TRBJ2-1, with D uncertain. CDR3 length: 16 amino acids. Trimming took off 1 base at V and 2 bases at J, with 12 bases between the two ends. Germline CDR1 and CDR2: SNHLY and FYNNEI. CDR3: CASSEGDFAAYNEQFF. The CDR3 DNA follows: TGTGCCAGCAGTGAAGGTGACTTTGCCGCCTACAATGAGCAGTTCTTC.

The chain recombines TRBV30 with TRBJ2-7; 10 bases fit TRBD2. The CDR3 is 14 amino acids. Germline CDR1 is GTSNPN and CDR2 is SVGIG (reference sequence). V was clipped by 5 bases and J by 2 bases; unmatched bases: 6. For the CDR3, the DNA is TGTGCCTGGTCCCCTAGCGGGGGCCCCTACGAGCAGTACTTC. Translated: CAWSPSGGPYEQYF.

V usage is TRBV4-2 and J usage is TRBJ2-1, with TRBD2 matching 12 bases. Germline CDR1 and CDR2: LGHNA and YNFKEQ. The CDR3 runs 18 residues. The ends lost 3 bases at V and 9 bases at J; junction bases unmatched: 15. In DNA form, the CDR3 reads TGTGCCAGCAGCCAGTCCGCGACTAGCGGGAGAAGGAGGAGTGAGCAGTTCTTC. Translated: CASSQSATSGRRRSEQFF.

The chain uses TRBV20-1 and TRBJ1-4, with D possibly matching TRBD1 (5 bases). Germline CDR1 reads DFQATT; CDR2 reads SNEGSKA (reference sequence). The CDR3 sequence is 12 residues long. The V end was cut by 4 bases, the J end by 7 bases, with 10 bases between. CDR3 nucleotide sequence: TGCAGTGCTACAGGGAAAAGTGAAAAACTGTTTTTT. Protein sequence: CSATGKSEKLFF.

Comments on this clonotype: A clone one base away is much larger, so this may be a read error. The chain joins TRBV2 to TRBJ2-4; TRBD2 might be the D (5 bases). In germline, CDR1 is SNHLY, CDR2 FYNNEI. The CDR3 consists of 14 residues. The CDR3 sequence: CASSYGGNKNNQYF. Written as DNA, the CDR3 is TGTGCCAGCAGTTACGGAGGTAACAAAAACAATCAGTACTTC.